The sequence of this T cell receptor (beta chain) was determined in a study of human thymus T cells. General study results and limits: Within thymic and blood repertoires, V and J gene usage appeared to be biased.

Here immunoSEQ multiplex PCR was the method, and the copy in TCRdb shows in-frame clones only, minus some. This sample has some 44,000 clones, with 95% found just once. Details on this clone: The antigen is unknown.

The CDR3 covers 16 residues. V dropped 3 bases and J dropped 1 base, with 14 bases sitting between them. Germline values: CDR1 LGHNA, CDR2 YNFKEQ. The chain combines TRBV4-2 with TRBJ2-3; either TRBD1 or TRBD2 may fit D (6 bases each). What was sequenced was blood. This clonotype was obtained from a girl less than two years old with a congenital heart defect but otherwise immunologically healthy. CDR3 sequence (DNA): TGTGCCAGCAGCCACGACGGGGGCGGTGGCACAGATACGCAGTATTTT. Amino acid sequence: CASSHDGGGGTDTQYF.